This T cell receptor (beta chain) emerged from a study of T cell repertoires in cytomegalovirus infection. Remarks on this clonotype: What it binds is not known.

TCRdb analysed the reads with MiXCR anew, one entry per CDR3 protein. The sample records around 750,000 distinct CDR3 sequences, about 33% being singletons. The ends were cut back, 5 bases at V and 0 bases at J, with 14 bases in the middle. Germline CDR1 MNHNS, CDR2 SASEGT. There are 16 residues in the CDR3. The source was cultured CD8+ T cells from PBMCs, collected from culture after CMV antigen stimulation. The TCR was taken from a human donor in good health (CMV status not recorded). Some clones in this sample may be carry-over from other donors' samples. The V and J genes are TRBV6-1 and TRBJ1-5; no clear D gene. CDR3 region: CASSIAAFDSNQPQHF. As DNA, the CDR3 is TGTGCCAGCAGTATAGCCGCATTTGATAGCAATCAGCCCCAGCATTTT.